The clone carrying this T cell receptor beta chain was observed at least ten times. The antigen is unknown. The data were taken from a study of breast tumors, draining lymph nodes, adjacent tissues. General study findings and limits: Most tumor T cells seemingly derive from lymph node, then expand in tumor. Compared with basal-like, luminal-like tumors shared significantly more repertoire with nontumor tissue. Tumors had less TCR diversity than lymph nodes, more than nontumor tissue.

The lymph nodes were axillary draining lymph nodes from breast cancer patients. TCRdb processed the multiplex PCR reads anew with MiXCR; each CDR3 protein has one entry. The table includes approximately 130,000 distinct CDR3 sequences, around 20% detected once. The germline CDR1 and CDR2 sequences are GTSNPN and SVGIG (reference sequence). CDR3 size: 13 residues. The ends were cut back, 5 bases at V and 2 bases at J, with 13 bases in the middle. Sequenced material: axillary lymph node tissue. This chain joins TRBV30 and TRBJ2-7; the D gene is possibly TRBD2 (5 bases). This receptor was obtained from a female donor with breast cancer. Some clones in this sample may be carry-over from other donors' samples. CDR3 coding DNA: TGTGCCTGGTCGGGGTCTACCCCCTACGAGCAGTACTTC. It is translated as CAWSGSTPYEQYF.